This T cell receptor (beta chain) was documented in a study of T cell responses to AZD1222 COVID-19 vaccine. Overall study context: Pooled in the analysis were second doses at about 4 or about 12 weeks. Study results and caveats: Spike-specific TCR repertoires showed rising breadth and depth after two AZD1222 doses. At baseline, seropositivity was found in only a handful of AZD1222 recipients. Unmutated variant regions reportedly attract nearly half of all spike-specific TCRs.

The CDR3 runs 11 residues. CDR1 and CDR2 (germline): DFQATT, SNEGSKA (reference sequence). Trimming shortened V by 4 bases and J by 4 bases, and 7 bases separated the two germline ends. Concerning this clone itself: The antigen is unknown.

Libraries were prepared by immunoSEQ multiplex PCR; TCRdb keeps only in-frame clonotypes and omits some of them. The profile shows 150,000 to 200,000 clones, about 91% of them singletons. The V and J genes are TRBV20-1 and TRBJ1-1; no firm D call. The sample consisted of peripheral blood, taken on day 0 of AZD1222 vaccination. The source of this sequence is an adult in good health. In DNA, the CDR3 is TGCAGTGCTACCCCGGTCACTGAAGCTTTCTTT. Its translation: CSATPVTEAFF.